The next 2 T cell receptor beta chains were all read from a single sample in a study of early T cells in non-severe SARS-CoV-2 infection (dated by TCRdb to the early 2020s). Library preparation was by 5' RACE. These reads were obtained on a NextSeq 500. TCRdb applied fastp at Q25 and MiXCR to the public reads, then kept only in-frame beta chains. Rows merge per CDR3 protein into single entries with the most common DNA and genes. A total of 40,000 or so distinct CDR3 sequences appear in this sample, approximately 5.8% of them only once. 7% to 8.5% of the sample comes from the top ten. Sequenced sample: whole blood. These receptors were taken from an adult who was a healthcare worker with PCR-confirmed SARS-CoV-2 infection or an uninfected control (not recorded which).

This clonotype has at least ten counts. The J gene is TRBJ2-4, the V gene TRBV19; D is unresolved. This CDR3 is 13 amino acids long. Per the germline V gene, CDR1 is LNHDA and CDR2 is SQIVND (reference sequence). The V end lost 4 bases, the J end lost 1 base, and 5 bases lay between the germline ends. This CDR3 reads CASSTLAKNIQYF. The CDR3 nucleotides read TGTGCCAGTAGTACCCTGGCCAAAAACATTCAGTACTTC.

This clonotype was picked up many times. The J gene is TRBJ2-2, the V gene TRBV5-1; 12 bases are shared with TRBD2. The ends lost 5 bases at V and 4 bases at J; junction bases unmatched: 6. The CDR3 totals 16 residues. Germline assignment: CDR1 SGHRS and CDR2 YFSETQ. CDR3 nucleotides: TGCGCCAGCAGTTATGGACTAGCGGGGAGCACCGGGGAGCTGTTTTTT. Translation: CASSYGLAGSTGELFF.